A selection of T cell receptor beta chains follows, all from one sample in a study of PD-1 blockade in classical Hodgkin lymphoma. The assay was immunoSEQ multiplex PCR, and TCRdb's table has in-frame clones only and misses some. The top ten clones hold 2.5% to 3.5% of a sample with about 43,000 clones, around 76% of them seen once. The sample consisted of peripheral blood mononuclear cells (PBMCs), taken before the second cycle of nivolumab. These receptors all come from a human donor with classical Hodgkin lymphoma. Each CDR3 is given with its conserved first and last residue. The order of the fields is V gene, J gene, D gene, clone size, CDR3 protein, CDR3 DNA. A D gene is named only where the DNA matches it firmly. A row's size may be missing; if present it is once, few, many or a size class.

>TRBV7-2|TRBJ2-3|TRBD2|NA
CASSASGTGTDTQYF
TGTGCCAGCAGCGCCAGCGGGACCGGCACAGATACGCAGTATTTT
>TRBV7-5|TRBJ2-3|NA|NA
CARSLLLAGGSTQYF
TGTGCCAGAAGCTTACTACTAGCGGGTGGAAGTACGCAGTATTTT
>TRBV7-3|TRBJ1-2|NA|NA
CASSPDGNGYTF
TGTGCCAGCAGCCCTGACGGGAATGGCTACACCTTC
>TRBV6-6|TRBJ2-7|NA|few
CASSWGPENHEQYF
TGTGCCAGCAGCTGGGGACCAGAGAACCACGAGCAGTACTTC
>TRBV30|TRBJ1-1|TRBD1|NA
CAWTRDRPKQKIF
TGTGCCTGGACCCGGGACAGACCGAAACAAAAAATATTT
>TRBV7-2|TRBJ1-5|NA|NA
CASSLAGAWGDSNQPQHF
TGTGCCAGCAGCTTAGCTGGGGCTTGGGGGGATAGCAATCAGCCCCAGCATTTT
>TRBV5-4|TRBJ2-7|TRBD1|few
CASSLWTGTRYEQYF
TGTGCCAGCAGCCTATGGACAGGGACTCGATACGAGCAGTACTTC
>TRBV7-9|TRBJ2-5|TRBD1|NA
CASSARDRGRQETQYF
TGTGCCAGCAGCGCGAGGGACAGGGGACGACAAGAGACCCAGTACTTC
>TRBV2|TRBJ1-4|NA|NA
CASSVGTGRGEKLFF
TGTGCCAGCAGTGTAGGAACGGGGCGAGGTGAAAAACTGTTTTTT
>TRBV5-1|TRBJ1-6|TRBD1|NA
CASSFSGQGSSPLHF
TGCGCCAGCAGCTTTTCCGGACAGGGAAGTTCACCCCTCCACTTT
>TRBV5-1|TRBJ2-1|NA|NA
CASSLLQPGEQFF
TGCGCCAGCAGCTTGTTACAGCCTGGAGAGCAGTTCTTC
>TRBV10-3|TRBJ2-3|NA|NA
CAISESGNTDTQYF
TGTGCCATCAGTGAGTCGGGTAACACAGATACGCAGTATTTT
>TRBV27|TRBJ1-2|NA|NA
CASSLRVPWTRGGYTF
TGTGCCAGCAGTTTACGGGTACCCTGGACCAGAGGGGGCTACACCTTC
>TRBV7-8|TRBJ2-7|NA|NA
CASSGGREHYEQYF
TGTGCCAGCAGCGGCGGCAGGGAACACTACGAGCAGTACTTC
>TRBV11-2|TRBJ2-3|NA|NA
CASSLQGITDTQYF
TGTGCCAGCAGCTTACAGGGGATCACAGATACGCAGTATTTT
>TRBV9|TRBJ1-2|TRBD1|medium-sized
CASSVPWDSSRSGYTF
TGTGCCAGCAGCGTACCTTGGGACAGTTCTCGGTCTGGCTACACCTTC
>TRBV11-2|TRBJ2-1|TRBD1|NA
CASSKGQGPYNEQFF
TGTGCCAGCAGCAAGGGACAGGGGCCGTACAATGAGCAGTTCTTC
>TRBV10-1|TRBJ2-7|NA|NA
CAHLAPRNWEQYF
TGCGCACACTTAGCCCCCAGGAATTGGGAGCAGTACTTC
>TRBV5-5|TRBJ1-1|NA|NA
CASSSPPRGMNTEAFF
TGTGCCAGCAGCTCCCCCCCCAGGGGAATGAACACTGAAGCTTTCTTT
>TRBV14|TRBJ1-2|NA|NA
CASSQVEFSNYGYTF
TGTGCCAGCAGCCAAGTGGAGTTCTCTAACTATGGCTACACCTTC
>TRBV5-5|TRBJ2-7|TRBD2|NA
CASSLNRGLAAVYEQYF
TGTGCCAGCAGCTTGAATCGTGGACTAGCGGCTGTTTACGAGCAGTACTTC
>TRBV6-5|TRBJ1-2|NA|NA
CASSPGGSPGYTF
TGTGCCAGTAGCCCGGGGGGCTCACCTGGCTACACCTTC
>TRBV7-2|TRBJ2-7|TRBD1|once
CASSSGTGGEQYF
TGTGCCAGCAGCTCCGGGACAGGGGGCGAGCAGTACTTC
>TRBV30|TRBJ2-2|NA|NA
CAWSALLPTGELFF
TGTGCCTGGAGTGCCCTTCTACCCACCGGGGAGCTGTTTTTT
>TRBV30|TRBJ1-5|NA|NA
CAWSGQGKQPQHF
TGTGCCTGGAGTGGCCAGGGAAAGCAGCCCCAGCATTTT
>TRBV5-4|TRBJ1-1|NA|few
CASRAGDTYTEAFF
TGTGCCAGCAGGGCGGGGGACACTTACACTGAAGCTTTCTTT
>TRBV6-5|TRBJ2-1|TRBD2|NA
CASSYSGDYVYNEQFF
TGTGCCAGCAGTTACTCGGGGGACTATGTCTACAATGAGCAGTTCTTC
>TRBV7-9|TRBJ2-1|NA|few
CASSTTAGRNLQFF
TGTGCCAGCAGCACCACAGCAGGGCGAAACCTTCAGTTCTTC
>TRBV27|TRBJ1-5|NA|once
CASSIRDGNQPQHF
TGTGCCAGCAGTATTAGGGACGGTAATCAGCCCCAGCATTTT
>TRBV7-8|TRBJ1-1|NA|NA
CASSPRMELNTEAFF
TGTGCCAGCAGCCCCCGAATGGAGCTGAACACTGAAGCTTTCTTT
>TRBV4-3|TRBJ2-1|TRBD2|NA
CASSTSGGPVGEQFF
TGCGCCAGCAGTACTAGCGGGGGGCCTGTTGGTGAGCAGTTCTTC
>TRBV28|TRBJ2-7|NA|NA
CASSLWSETLTYEQYF
TGTGCCAGCAGTTTATGGTCCGAAACACTTACCTACGAGCAGTACTTC
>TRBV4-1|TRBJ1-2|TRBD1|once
CASSNSGTGVFGYTF
TGCGCCAGCAGCAACTCCGGGACAGGGGTGTTCGGCTACACCTTC
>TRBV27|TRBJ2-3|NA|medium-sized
CASSINPTGVSGTGTDTQYF
TGTGCCAGCAGTATCAACCCGACAGGGGTGAGCGGGACGGGCACAGATACGCAGTATTTT